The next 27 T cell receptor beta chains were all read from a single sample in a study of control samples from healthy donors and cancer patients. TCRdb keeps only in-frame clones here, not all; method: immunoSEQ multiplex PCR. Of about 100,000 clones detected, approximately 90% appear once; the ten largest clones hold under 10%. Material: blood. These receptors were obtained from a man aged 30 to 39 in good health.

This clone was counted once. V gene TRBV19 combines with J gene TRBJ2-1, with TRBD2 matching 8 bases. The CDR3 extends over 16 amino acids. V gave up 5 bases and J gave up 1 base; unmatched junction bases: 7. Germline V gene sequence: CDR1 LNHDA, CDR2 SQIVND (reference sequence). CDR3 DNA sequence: TGTGCCAGTAGTCCCTTAGCGGGGAAGTCCTACAATGAGCAGTTCTTC. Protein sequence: CASSPLAGKSYNEQFF.

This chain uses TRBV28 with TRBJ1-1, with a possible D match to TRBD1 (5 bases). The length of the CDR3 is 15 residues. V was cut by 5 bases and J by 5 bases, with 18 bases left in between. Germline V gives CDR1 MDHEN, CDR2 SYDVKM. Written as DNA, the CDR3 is TGTGCCAGCAGTCCATCTTCAGGGCGAGGGACTGAAGCTTTCTTT. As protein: CASSPSSGRGTEAFF.

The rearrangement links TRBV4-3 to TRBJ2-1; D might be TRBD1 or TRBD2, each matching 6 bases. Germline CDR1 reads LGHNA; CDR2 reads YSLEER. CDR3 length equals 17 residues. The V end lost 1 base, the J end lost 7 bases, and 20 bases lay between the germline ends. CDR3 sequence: CASSQAKGTRLGNEQFF. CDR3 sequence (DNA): TGCGCCAGCAGCCAAGCGAAAGGGACAAGACTAGGGAATGAGCAGTTCTTC.

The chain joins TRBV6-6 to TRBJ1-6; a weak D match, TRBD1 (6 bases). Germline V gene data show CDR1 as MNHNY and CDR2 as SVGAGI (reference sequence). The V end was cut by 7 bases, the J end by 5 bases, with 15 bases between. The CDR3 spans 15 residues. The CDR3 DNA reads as TGTGCCAGCACCCCAGGACAGACTAATAATTCACCCCTCCACTTT. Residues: CASTPGQTNNSPLHF.

The CDR3 coding sequence is TGTGCCAGCAGCTTAGCCCAGGGAGTAGGCACCGGGGAGCTGTTTTTT. It is translated as CASSLAQGVGTGELFF. This chain joins TRBV7-6 and TRBJ2-2; D assignment may be TRBD1 or TRBD2 (5 bases each). Germline V CDR1 and CDR2: SGHVS, FNYEAQ. Trimming took 0 bases from V and 4 from J, leaving 12 bases between them. This CDR3 region has 16 residues.

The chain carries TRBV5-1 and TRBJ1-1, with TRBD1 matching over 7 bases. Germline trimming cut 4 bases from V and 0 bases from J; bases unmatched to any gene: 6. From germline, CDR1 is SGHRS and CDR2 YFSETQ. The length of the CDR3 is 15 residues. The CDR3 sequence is CASSNDRAMNTEAFF. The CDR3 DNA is TGCGCCAGCAGCAACGACAGGGCCATGAACACTGAAGCTTTCTTT.

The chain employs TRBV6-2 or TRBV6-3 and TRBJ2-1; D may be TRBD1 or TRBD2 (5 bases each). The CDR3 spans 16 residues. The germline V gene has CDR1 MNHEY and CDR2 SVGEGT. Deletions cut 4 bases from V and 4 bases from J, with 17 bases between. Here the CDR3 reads CASSSPRGRTYNEQFF. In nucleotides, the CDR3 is TGTGCCAGCAGTTCGCCGAGGGGCAGAACTTACAATGAGCAGTTCTTC.

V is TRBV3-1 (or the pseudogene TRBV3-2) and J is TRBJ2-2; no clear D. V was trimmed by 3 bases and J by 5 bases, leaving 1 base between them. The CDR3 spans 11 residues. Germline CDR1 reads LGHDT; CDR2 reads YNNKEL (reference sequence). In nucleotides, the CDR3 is TGTGCCAGCAGCCAGACCGGGGAGCTGTTTTTT. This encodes CASSQTGELFF.

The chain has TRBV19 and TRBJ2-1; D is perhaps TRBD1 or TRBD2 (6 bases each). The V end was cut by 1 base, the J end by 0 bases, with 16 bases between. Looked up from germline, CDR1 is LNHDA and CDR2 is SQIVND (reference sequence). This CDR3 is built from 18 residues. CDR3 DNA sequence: TGTGCCAGTAGTATAGTCAGTCGGGGGCGGAGCTCCTACAATGAGCAGTTCTTC. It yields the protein CASSIVSRGRSSYNEQFF.

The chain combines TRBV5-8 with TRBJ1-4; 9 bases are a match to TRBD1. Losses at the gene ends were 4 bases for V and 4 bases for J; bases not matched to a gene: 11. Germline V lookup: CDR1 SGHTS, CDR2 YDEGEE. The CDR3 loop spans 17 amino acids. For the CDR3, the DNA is TGTGCCAGCAGCCGGAGGACAGGGGAGTTCCATAATGAAAAACTGTTTTTT. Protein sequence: CASSRRTGEFHNEKLFF.

The CDR3 DNA is TGTGCCAGCAGCTTGGATTCGTGGGGGGGGAACAATGAGCAGTTCTTC. This translates into CASSLDSWGGNNEQFF. The V call is TRBV5-8, the J call TRBJ2-1; 7 nucleotides match TRBD2. Trimming cost V 0 bases and J 5 bases; bases outside gene matches: 8. The CDR3 consists of 16 residues. Germline CDR1 SGHTS, CDR2 YDEGEE.

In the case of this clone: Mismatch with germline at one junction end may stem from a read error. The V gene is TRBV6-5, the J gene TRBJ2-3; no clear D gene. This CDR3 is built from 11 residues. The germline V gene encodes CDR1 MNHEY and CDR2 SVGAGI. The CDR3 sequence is CASRYSDTQYF. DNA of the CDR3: TGTGCCAGCAGGTACTCAGATACGCAGTATTTT.

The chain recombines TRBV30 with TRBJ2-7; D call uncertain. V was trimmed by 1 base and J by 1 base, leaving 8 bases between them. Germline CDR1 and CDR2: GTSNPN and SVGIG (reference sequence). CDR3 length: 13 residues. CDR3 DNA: TGTGCCTGGAGTGACGGCAGTTCCTACGAGCAGTACTTC. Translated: CAWSDGSSYEQYF.

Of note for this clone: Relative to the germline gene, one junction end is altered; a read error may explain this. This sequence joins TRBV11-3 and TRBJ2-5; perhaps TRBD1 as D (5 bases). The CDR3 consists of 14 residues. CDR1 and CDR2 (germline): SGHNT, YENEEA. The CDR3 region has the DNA TGTGCCAGCAGCTTGGGGCAGGACCAAGAGGCCCAGTACTTC. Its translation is CASSLGQDQEAQYF.

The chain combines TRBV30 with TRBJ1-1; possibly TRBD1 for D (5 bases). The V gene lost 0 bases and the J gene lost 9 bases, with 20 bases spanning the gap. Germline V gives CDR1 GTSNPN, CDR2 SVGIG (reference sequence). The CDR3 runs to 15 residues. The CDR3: CAWSVPTPGGAKAFF. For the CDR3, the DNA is TGTGCCTGGAGTGTACCGACACCAGGAGGGGCAAAAGCTTTCTTT.

As DNA, the CDR3 is TGCAGCGTTGGACAGGGAAGAAATGAAAAACTGTTTTTT. Amino acids: CSVGQGRNEKLFF. The rearrangement uses TRBV29-1 and TRBJ1-4; 7 bases align to TRBD1. The CDR3 loop spans 13 amino acids. Germline assignment: CDR1 SQVTM and CDR2 ANQGSEA. With V trimmed by 4 bases and J by 5 bases, 4 bases remained unmatched.

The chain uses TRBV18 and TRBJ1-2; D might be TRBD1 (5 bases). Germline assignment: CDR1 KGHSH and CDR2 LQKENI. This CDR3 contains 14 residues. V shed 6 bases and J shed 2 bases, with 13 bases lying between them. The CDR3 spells CASSSSQGNYGYTF. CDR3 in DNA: TGTGCCAGCTCTTCGAGTCAGGGAAACTATGGCTACACCTTC.

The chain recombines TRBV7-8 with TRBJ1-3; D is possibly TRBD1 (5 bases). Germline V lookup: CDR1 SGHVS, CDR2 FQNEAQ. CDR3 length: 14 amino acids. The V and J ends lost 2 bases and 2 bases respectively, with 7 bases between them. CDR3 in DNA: TGTGCCAGCAGCTTAAGGGGAGCTGGAAACACCATATATTTT. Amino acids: CASSLRGAGNTIYF.

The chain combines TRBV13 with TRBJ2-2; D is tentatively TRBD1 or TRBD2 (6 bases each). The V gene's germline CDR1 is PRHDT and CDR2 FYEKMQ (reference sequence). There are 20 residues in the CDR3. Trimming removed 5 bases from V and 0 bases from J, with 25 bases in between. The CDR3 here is CASSPQRGEHLKANTGELFF. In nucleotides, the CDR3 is TGTGCCAGCAGCCCGCAAAGGGGGGAGCACTTAAAGGCGAACACCGGGGAGCTGTTTTTT.

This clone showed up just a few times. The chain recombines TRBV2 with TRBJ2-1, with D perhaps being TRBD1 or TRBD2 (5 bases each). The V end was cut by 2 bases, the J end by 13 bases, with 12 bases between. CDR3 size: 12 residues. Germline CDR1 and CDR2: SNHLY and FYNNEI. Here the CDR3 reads CASSESRGAQFF. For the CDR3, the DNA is TGTGCCAGCAGTGAATCGCGAGGGGCCCAGTTCTTC.

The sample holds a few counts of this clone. This CDR3 is CASSPGTGNHNEQFF. The CDR3 bases are TGTGCCAGCAGCCCCGGGACAGGGAACCACAATGAGCAGTTCTTC. The chain uses TRBV7-2 and TRBJ2-1; 9 nucleotides line up with TRBD1. CDR1 is SGHTA, CDR2 FQGNSA, per germline. This CDR3 contains 15 residues. The trim removed 5 bases at V and 5 bases at J, leaving 7 bases unmatched. Together with reference TRBV7-2 and TRBJ2-1, the CDR3 gives the full variable domain: GAGVSQSPSNKVTEKGKDVELRCDPISGHTALYWYRQSLGQGLEFLIYFQGNSAPDKSGLPSDRFSAERTGGSVSTLTIQRTQQEDSAVYLCASSPGTGNHNEQFFGPGTRLTVL.

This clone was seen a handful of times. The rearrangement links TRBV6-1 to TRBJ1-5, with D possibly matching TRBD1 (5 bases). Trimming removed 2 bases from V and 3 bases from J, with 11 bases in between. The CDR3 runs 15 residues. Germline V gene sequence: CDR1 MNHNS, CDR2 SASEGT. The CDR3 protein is CASSERLGDNQPQHF. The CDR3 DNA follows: TGTGCCAGCAGTGAACGGTTGGGGGACAATCAGCCCCAGCATTTT.

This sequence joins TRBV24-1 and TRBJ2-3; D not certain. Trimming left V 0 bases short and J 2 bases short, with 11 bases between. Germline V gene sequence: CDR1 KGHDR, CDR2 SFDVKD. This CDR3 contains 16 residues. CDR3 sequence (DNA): TGTGCCACCAGTGATTTGGACACAACACCCACAGATACGCAGTATTTT. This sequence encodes CATSDLDTTPTDTQYF.

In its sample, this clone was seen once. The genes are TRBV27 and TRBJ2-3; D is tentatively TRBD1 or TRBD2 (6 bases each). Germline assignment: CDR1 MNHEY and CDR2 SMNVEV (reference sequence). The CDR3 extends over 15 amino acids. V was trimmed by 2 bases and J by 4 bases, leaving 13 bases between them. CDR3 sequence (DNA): TGTGCCAGCAGTTTAGGGGGGCGTTTGGCAGATACGCAGTATTTT. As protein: CASSLGGRLADTQYF.

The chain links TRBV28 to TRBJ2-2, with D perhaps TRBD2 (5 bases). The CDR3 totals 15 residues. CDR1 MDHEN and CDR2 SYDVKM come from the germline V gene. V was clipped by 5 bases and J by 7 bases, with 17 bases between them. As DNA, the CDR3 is TGTGCCAGCAGTCAGCCGGGGTCATTAATCGGGGAGCTGTTTTTT. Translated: CASSQPGSLIGELFF. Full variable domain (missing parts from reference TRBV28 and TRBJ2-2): DVKVTQSSRYLVKRTGEKVFLECVQDMDHENMFWYRQDPGLGLRLIYFSYDVKMKEKGDIPEGYSVSREKKERFSLILESASTNQTSMYLCASSQPGSLIGELFFGEGSRLTVL.

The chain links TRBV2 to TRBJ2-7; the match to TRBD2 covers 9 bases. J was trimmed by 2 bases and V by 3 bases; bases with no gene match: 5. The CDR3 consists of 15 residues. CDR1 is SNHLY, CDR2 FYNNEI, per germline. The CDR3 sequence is CASSEASGATYEQYV. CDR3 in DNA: TGTGCCAGCAGTGAGGCTAGCGGGGCCACCTACGAGCAGTACGTC.

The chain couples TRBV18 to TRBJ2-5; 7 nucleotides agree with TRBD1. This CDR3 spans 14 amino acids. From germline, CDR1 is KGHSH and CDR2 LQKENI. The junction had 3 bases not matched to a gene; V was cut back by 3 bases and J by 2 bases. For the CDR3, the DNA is TGTGCCAGCTCACCGACAGGGTTTCAAGAGACCCAGTACTTC. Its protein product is CASSPTGFQETQYF.